Sequencing of this T cell receptor beta chain was carried out in a study of CD8 T cells in Susac syndrome (dated by TCRdb to between 2018 and 2021). Regarding the complete study: Repertoire sequencing was used to test whether CD8+ T cell activation and differentiation in Susac syndrome was antigen driven. CD8+ T cell repertoire clonality was compared between more than 9 healthy donors, some 14 Susac syndrome patients and approximately 16 multiple sclerosis patients. Study-wide findings and limitations: The TCR sequencing and HLA analysis was acknowledged to have included a relatively small number of individuals.

Per the germline V gene (reference sequence), PRHDT is the CDR1 and FYEKMQ is the CDR2. V has 5 bases trimmed and J has 10 bases trimmed; junction bases matching no gene number 8. The CDR3 runs 15 residues from the cysteine to the phenylalanine. Only the CDR3 DNA is retained, 45 bases long and in frame from the first base. Peripheral blood CD8+ and CD4+ T cells from healthy donors, Susac syndrome patients and multiple sclerosis patients were profiled by high-throughput TCR beta sequencing. Multiple sclerosis controls were treatment-naive patients with stable or active relapsing-remitting disease fulfilling revised McDonald criteria. Bulk CD8+ and CD4+ T cells were purified by magnetic negative isolation, while CD8+ TEMRA cells were enriched using FACS. Blood was drawn into EDTA tubes, processed within 24 hours, and PBMCs were isolated by density gradient centrifugation. PBMCs intended for TCR sequencing were cryopreserved in liquid nitrogen and were subsequently thawed in a 37 degrees C water bath. A purity of at least 90% was achieved for sorted or isolated CD4+, CD8+ and CD8+ TEMRA cells.

RNA was extracted using the RNeasy kit, and about 0.45 to 1 ug of the RNA was reverse transcribed with random hexamers. TCR beta CDR3 regions were amplified with the immunoSEQ multiplex PCR assay covering 54 Vbeta and 13 Jbeta segments. PCR amplification bias was corrected using a synthetic template baseline for primer optimization and computational correction. From the authors' description of their analysis: Reads were assigned to V, D and J genes according to IMGT and analyzed in immunoSEQ Analyzer, with only productive sequences retained. Clonality was calculated as one minus the Shannon entropy normalized by log2 of the number of productive unique sequences. For each patient and control, public and private clones were evaluated among the 100 most prevalent clones. Clones were defined as Susac-specific if absent from the healthy and MS cohorts, from approximately 1,100 published viral clones and from other ImmuneACCESS disease sequences. TCRdb passed the public sequencing reads through fastp at Q25 and MiXCR, retaining productive beta sequences. Merged by CDR3 protein, the rows form single entries marked with the most common genes and DNA. None of the V and J calls come from the authors' own analysis; TCRdb made them. A total of about 280,000 distinct CDR3 sequences appear in this sample, 80% to 90% of them only once. Jointly, the top ten make up 0.11% of the sample.

Comments on this clonotype: It lacks a known antigen. Per-base qualities were not stored, and no clone one base away is much larger.

The clonotype originates from a human donor with multiple sclerosis. This receptor chain uses TRBV13 and TRBJ2-1, and TRBD2 aligns with 13 junction nucleotides. Sequenced: CD8+ T cells from PBMCs. The DNA sequence reads TGTGCCAGCAGCGAGGGACTAGCGGGACACAGCGAGCAGTTCTTC. It translates to CASSEGLAGHSEQFF. The CDR3 plus the reference TRBV13 and TRBJ2-1 genes for the other parts give the full variable domain: AAGVIQSPRHLIKEKRETATLKCYPIPRHDTVYWYQQGPGQDPQFLISFYEKMQSDKGSIPDRFSAQQFSDYHSELNMSSLELGDSALYFCASSEGLAGHSEQFFGPGTRLTVL.